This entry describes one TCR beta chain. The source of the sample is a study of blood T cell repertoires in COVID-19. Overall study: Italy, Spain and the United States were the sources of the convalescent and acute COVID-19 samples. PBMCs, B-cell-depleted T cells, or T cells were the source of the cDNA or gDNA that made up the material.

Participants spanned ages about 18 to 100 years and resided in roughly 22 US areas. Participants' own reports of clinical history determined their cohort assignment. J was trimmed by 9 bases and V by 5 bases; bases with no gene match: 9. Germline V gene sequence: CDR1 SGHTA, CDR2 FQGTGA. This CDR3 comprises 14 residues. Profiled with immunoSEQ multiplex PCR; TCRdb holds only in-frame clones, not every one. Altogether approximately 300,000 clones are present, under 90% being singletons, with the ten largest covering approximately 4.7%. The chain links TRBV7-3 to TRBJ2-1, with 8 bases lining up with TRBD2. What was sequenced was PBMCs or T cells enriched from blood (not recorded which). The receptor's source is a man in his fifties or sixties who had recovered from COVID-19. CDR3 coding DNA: TGTGCCAGCAGCCCCGGACTAGCACCGGGTGAGCAGTTCTTC. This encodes CASSPGLAPGEQFF.